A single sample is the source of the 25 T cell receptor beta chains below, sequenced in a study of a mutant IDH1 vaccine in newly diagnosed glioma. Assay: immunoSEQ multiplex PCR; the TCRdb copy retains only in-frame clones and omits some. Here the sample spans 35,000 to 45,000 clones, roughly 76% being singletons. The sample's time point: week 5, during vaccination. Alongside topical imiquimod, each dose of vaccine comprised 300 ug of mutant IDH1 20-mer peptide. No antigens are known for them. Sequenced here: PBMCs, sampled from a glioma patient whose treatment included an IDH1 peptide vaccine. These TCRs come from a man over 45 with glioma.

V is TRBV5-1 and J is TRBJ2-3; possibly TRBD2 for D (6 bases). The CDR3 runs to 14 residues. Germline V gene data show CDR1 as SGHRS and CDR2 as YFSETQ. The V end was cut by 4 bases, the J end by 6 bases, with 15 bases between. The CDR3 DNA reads TGCGCCAGCAGCGGGGACGGGAGAAAGGATACGCAGTATTTT. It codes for CASSGDGRKDTQYF.

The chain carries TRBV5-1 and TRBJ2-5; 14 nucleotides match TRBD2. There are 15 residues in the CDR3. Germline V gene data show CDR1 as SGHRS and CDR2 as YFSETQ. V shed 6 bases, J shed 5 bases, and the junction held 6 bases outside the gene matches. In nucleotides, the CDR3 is TGCGCCAGCACCCCGGGACTAGCGGGAGAGGAGACCCAGTACTTC. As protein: CASTPGLAGEETQYF.

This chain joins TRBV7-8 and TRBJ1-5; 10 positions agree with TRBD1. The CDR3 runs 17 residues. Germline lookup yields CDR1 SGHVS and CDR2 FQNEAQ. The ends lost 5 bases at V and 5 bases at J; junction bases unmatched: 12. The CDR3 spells CASSQGTGDLRDQPQHF. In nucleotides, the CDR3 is TGTGCCAGCAGCCAGGGGACAGGGGACCTCCGGGATCAGCCCCAGCATTTT.

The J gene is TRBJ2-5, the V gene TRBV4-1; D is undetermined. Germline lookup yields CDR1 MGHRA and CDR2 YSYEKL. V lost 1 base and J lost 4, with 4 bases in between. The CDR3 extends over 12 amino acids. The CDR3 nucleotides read TGCGCCAGCAGCCAAGGAGGAGAGACCCAGTACTTC. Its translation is CASSQGGETQYF.

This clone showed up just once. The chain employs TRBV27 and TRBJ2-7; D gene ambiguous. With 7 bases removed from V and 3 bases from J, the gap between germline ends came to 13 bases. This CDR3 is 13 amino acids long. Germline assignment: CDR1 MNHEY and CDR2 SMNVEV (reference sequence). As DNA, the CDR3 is TGTGCCAGCACGAACAACCTAGGCTACGAGCAGTACTTC. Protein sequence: CASTNNLGYEQYF.

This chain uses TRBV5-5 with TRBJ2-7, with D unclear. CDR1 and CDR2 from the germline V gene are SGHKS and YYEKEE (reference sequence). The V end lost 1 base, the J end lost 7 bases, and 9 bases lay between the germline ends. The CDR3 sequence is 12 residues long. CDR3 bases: TGTGCCAGCAGCTTGTTACCTAGAGAGCAGTACTTC. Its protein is CASSLLPREQYF.

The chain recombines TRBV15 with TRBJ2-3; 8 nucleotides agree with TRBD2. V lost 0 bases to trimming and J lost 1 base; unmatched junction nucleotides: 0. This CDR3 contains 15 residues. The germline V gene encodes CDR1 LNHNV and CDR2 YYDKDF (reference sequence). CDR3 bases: TGTGCCACCAGCAGAGAAGCGGGGGGCACAGATACGCAGTATTTT. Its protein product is CATSREAGGTDTQYF.

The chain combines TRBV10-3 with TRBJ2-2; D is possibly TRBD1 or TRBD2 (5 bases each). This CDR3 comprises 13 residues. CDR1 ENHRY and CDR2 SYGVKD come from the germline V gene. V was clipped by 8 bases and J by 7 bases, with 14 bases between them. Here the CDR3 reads CAIGEGLGGELFF. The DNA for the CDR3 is TGTGCCATCGGCGAGGGGCTCGGCGGGGAGCTGTTTTTT.

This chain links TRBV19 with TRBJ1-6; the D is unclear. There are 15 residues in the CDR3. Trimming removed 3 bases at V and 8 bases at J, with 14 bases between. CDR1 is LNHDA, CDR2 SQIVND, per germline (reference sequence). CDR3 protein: CASSIWGSLYSPLHF. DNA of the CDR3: TGTGCCAGTAGTATCTGGGGATCACTATATTCACCCCTCCACTTT.

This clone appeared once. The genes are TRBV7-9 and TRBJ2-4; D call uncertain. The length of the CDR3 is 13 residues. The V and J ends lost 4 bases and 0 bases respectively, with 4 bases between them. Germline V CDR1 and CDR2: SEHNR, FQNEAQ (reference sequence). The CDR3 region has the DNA TGTGCCAGCAGCTCGCTAGCCAAAAACATTCAGTACTTC. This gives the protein CASSSLAKNIQYF.

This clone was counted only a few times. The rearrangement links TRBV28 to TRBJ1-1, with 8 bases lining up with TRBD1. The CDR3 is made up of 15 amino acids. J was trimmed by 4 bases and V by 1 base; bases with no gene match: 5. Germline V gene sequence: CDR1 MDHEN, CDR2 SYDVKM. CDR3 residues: CASSLSRTGSTEAFF. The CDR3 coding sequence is TGTGCCAGCAGTTTATCCAGGACAGGGAGCACTGAAGCTTTCTTT.

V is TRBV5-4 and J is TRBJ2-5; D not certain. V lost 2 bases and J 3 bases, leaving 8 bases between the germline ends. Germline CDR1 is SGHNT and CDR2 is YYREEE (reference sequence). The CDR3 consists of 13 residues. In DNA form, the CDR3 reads TGTGCCAGCAGCTTAAACAGAGAAGAGACCCAGTACTTC. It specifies CASSLNREETQYF.

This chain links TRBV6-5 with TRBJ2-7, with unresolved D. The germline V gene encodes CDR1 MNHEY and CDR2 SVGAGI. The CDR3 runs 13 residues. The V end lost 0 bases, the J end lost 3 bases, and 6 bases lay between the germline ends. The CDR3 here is CASSYSTGYEQYF. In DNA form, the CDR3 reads TGTGCCAGCAGTTACTCCACGGGCTACGAGCAGTACTTC.

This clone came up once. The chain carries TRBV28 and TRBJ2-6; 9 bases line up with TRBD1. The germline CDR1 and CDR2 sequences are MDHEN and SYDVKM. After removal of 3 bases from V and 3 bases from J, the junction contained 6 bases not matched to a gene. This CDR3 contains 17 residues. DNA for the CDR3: TGTGCCAGCAGTTTGGCATACAGGGGGCTTGGGGCCAACGTCCTGACTTTC. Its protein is CASSLAYRGLGANVLTF.

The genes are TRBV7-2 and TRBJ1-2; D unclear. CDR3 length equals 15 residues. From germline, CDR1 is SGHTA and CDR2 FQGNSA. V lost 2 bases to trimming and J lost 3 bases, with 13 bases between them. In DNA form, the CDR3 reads TGTGCCAGCAGCTTACCACGTAGCGAATACTATGGCTACACCTTC. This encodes CASSLPRSEYYGYTF.

The CDR3, as DNA: TGTGCCAGCAGCCCCAGGACAGGGGGCGGAAACACCATATATTTT. Protein product: CASSPRTGGGNTIYF. The genes are TRBV7-8 and TRBJ1-3; 11 bases map to TRBD1. The junction had 4 bases not matched to a gene; V was cut back by 5 bases and J by 4 bases. This CDR3 is built from 15 residues. Germline lookup yields CDR1 SGHVS and CDR2 FQNEAQ.

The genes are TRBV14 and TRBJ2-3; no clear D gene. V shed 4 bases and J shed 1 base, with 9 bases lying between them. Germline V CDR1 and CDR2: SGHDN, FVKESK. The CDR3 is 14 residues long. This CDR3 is CASSRNLGTDTQYF. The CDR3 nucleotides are TGTGCCAGCAGCCGAAACCTAGGCACAGATACGCAGTATTTT.

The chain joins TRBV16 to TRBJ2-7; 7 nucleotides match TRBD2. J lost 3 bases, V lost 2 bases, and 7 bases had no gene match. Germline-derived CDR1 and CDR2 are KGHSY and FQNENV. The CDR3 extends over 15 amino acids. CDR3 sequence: CASSQGGSSHYEQYF. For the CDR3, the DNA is TGTGCCAGCAGCCAAGGCGGGAGCTCCCACTACGAGCAGTACTTC.

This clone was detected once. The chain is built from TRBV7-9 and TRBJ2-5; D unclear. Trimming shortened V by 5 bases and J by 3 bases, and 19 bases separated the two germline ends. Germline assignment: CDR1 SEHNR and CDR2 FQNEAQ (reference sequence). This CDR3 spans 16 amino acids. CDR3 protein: CASSQPPDDSEETQYF. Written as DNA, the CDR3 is TGTGCCAGCAGCCAACCCCCGGATGACTCTGAAGAGACCCAGTACTTC.

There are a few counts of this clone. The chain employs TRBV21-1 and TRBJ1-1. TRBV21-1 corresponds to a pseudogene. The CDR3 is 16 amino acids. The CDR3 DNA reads TGTGCCAGCAGCCGAAGTCCCGCGGTGGAGAACACTGAAGCTTTCTTT. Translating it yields CASSRSPAVENTEAFF.

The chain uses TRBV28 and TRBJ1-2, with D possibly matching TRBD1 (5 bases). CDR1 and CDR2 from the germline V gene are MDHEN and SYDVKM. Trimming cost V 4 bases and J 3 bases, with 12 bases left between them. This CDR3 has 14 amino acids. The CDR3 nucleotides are TGTGCCAGCAGTTCCGTGACAGATTACTATGGCTACACCTTC. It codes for CASSSVTDYYGYTF.

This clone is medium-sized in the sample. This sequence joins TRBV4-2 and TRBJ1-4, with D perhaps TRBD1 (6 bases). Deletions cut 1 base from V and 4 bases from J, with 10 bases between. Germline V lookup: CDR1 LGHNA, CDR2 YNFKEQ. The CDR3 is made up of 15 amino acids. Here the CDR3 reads CASSQGTADNEKLFF. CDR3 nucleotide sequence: TGTGCCAGCAGCCAAGGGACAGCAGATAATGAAAAACTGTTTTTT.

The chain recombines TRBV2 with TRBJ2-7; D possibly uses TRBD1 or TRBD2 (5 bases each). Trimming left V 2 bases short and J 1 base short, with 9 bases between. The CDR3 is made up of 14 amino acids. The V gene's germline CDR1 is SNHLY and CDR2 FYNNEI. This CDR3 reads CASSEWDPSYEQYF. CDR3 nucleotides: TGTGCCAGCAGTGAATGGGACCCTTCCTACGAGCAGTACTTC.

The CDR3: CASSSRGVQETQYF. The CDR3 DNA sequence: TGTGCCAGTAGTTCCCGGGGGGTTCAAGAGACCCAGTACTTC. The J gene is TRBJ2-5, the V gene TRBV19, with TRBD2 matching 7 bases. The CDR3 is 14 residues long. Trimming at V came to 5 bases and at J to 2 bases, leaving 5 bases not matched to a gene. Germline-derived CDR1 and CDR2 are LNHDA and SQIVND (reference sequence).

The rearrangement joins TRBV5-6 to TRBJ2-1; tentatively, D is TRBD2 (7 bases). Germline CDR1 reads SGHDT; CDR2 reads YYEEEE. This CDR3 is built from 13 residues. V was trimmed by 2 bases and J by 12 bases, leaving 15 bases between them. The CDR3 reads CASSFSGGGGQFF. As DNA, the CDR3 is TGTGCCAGCAGCTTTTCCGGGGGCGGGGGGCAGTTCTTC.